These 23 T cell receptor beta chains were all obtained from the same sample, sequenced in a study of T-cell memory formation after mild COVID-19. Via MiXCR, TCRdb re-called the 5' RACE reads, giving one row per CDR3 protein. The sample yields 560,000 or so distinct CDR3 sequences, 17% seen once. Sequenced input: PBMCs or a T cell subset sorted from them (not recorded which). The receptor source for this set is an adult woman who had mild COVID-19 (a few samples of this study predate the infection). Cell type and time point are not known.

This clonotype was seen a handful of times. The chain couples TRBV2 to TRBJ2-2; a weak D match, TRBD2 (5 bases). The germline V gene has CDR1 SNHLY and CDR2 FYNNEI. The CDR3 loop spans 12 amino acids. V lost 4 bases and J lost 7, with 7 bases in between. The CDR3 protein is CASSARDGELFF. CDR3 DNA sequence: TGTGCCAGCAGTGCTCGGGACGGGGAGCTGTTTTTT.

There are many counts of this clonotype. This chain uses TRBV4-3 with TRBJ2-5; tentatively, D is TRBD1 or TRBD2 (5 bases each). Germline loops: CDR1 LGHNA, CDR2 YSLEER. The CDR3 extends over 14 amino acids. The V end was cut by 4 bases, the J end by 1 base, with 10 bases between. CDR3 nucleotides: TGCGCCAGCAGCCCTGGGACCCTCCAAGAGACCCAGTACTTC. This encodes CASSPGTLQETQYF.

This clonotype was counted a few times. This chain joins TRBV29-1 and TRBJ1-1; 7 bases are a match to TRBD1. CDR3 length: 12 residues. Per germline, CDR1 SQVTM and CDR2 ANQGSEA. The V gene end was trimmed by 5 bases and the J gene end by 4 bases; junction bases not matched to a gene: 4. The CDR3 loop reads CSVNRGLTEAFF. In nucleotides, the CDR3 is TGCAGCGTTAACAGGGGCCTCACTGAAGCTTTCTTT.

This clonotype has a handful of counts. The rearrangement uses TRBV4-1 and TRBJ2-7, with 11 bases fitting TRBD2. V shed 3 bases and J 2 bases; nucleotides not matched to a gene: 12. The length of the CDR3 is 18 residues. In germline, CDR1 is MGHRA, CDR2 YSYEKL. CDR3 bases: TGCGCCAGCAGCCAGTACCGCCGTGGGACTAGCGGAACCTACGAGCAGTACTTC. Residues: CASSQYRRGTSGTYEQYF.

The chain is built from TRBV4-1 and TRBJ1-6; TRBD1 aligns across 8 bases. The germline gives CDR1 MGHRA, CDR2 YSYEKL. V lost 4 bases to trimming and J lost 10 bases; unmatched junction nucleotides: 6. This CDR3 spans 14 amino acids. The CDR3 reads CASSRAGGGSPLHF. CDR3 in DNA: TGCGCCAGCAGCCGAGCAGGGGGCGGGTCACCCCTCCACTTT.

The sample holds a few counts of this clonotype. CDR3 DNA: TGTGCCAGCAGCCGGAGGAGTGGGGCCGGGGAGCTGTTTTTT. This encodes CASSRRSGAGELFF. This chain links TRBV7-2 with TRBJ2-2; perhaps TRBD2 as D (5 bases). The CDR3 contains 14 residues. Per the germline V gene, CDR1 is SGHTA and CDR2 is FQGNSA. Trimming shortened V by 5 bases and J by 6 bases, and 13 bases separated the two germline ends.

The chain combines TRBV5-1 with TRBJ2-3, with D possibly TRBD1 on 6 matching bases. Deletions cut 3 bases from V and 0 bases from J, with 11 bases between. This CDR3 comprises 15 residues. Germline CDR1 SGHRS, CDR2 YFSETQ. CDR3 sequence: CASSYSDSSTDTQYF. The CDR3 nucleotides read TGCGCCAGCAGCTATTCGGACAGCAGCACAGATACGCAGTATTTT.

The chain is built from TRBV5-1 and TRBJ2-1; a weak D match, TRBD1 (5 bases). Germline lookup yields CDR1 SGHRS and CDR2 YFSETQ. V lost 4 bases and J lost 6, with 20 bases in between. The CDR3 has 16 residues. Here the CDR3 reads CASSDDEQVISNEQFF. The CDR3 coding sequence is TGCGCCAGCAGCGACGACGAACAGGTGATCAGCAATGAGCAGTTCTTC.

The CDR3 nucleotides are TGTGCCAGCAGCACCCCCAAAAGCGGGAGGGGGAGGGGAGAGCAGTTCTTC. This encodes CASSTPKSGRGRGEQFF. The chain carries TRBV9 and TRBJ2-1; 10 bases are shared with TRBD2. V lost 4 bases and J lost 10; bases outside the gene matches: 17. CDR1 SGDLS and CDR2 YYNGEE come from the germline V gene. The CDR3 consists of 17 residues.

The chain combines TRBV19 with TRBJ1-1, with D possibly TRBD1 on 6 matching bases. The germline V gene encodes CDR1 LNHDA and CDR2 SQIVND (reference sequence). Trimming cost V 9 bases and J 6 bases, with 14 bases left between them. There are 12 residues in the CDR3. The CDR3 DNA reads TGTGCCAGCCGACAGGAGCTACCTGAAGCTTTCTTT. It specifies CASRQELPEAFF. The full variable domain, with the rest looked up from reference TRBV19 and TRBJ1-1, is DGGITQSPKYLFRKEGQNVTLSCEQNLNHDAMYWYRQDPGQGLRLIYYSQIVNDFQKGDIAEGYSVSREKKESFPLTVTSAQKNPTAFYLCASRQELPEAFFGQGTRLTVV.

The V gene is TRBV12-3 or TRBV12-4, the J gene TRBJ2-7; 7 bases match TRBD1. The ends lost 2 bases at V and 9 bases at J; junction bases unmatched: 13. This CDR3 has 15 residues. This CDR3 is CASSLQGESLIGQYF. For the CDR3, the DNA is TGTGCCAGCAGTTTACAGGGGGAATCTCTTATTGGGCAGTACTTC.

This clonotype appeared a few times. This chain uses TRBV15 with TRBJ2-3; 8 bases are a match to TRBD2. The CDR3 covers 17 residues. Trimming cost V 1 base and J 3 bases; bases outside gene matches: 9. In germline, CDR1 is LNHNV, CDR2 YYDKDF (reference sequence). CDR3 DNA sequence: TGTGCCACCAGCAGAGGGGGGAGCGGGAGTTCTACAGATACGCAGTATTTT. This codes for CATSRGGSGSSTDTQYF.

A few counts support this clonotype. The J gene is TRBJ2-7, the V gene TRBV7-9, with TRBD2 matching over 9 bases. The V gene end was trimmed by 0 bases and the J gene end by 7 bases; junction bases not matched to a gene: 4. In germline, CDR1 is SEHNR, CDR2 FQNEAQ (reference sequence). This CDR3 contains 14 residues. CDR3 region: CASSLAPTSGEQYF. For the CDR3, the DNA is TGTGCCAGCAGCTTAGCCCCTACTAGCGGGGAGCAGTACTTC.

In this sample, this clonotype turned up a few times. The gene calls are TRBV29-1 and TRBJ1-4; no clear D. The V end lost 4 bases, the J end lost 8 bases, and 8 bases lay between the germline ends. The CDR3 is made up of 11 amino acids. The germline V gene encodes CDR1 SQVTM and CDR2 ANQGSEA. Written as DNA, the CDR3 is TGCAGCGTTGGTCTGGAGGAAAAACTGTTTTTT. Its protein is CSVGLEEKLFF.

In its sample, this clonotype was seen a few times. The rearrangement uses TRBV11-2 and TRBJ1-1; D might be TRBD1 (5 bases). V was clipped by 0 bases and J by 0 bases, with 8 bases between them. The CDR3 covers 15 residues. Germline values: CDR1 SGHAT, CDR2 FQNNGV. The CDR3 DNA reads TGTGCCAGCAGCTTAGAGGGGGTGCTGAACACTGAAGCTTTCTTT. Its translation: CASSLEGVLNTEAFF.

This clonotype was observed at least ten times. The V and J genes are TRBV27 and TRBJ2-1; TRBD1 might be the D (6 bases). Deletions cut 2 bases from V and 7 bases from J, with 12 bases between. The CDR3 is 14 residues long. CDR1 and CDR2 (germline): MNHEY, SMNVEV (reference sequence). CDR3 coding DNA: TGTGCCAGCAGTTTACTTGAACAGGGTAATGAGCAGTTCTTC. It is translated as CASSLLEQGNEQFF.

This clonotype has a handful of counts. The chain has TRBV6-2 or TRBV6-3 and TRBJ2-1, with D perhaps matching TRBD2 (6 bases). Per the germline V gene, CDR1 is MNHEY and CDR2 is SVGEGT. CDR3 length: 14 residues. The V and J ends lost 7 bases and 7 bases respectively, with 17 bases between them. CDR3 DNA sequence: TGTGCCAGCATCCCCGCGGCGGGGAAGAATGAGCAGTTCTTC. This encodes CASIPAAGKNEQFF.

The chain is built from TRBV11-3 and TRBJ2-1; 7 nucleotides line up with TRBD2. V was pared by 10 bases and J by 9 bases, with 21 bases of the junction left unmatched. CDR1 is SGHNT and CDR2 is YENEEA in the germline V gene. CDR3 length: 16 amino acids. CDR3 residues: CATSTATSKLSGEQFF. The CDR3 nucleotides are TGTGCCACCTCCACGGCGACTAGCAAGTTGTCCGGTGAGCAGTTCTTC.

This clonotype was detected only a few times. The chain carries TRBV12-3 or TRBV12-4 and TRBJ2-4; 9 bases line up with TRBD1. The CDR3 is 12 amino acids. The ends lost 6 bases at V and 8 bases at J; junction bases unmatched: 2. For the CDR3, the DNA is TGTGCCAGCAGGACAGGGGGGGACATTCAGTACTTC. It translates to CASRTGGDIQYF.

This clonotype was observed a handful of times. The CDR3 reads CASNENRVYLSPLHF. The CDR3, as DNA: TGTGCCAGCAATGAAAACAGGGTCTACCTTTCACCCCTCCACTTT. This rearrangement joins TRBV28 to TRBJ1-6; maybe TRBD1 (6 bases). Trimming cost V 7 bases and J 9 bases, with 19 bases left between them. The CDR3 length is 15 residues. Germline V CDR1 and CDR2: MDHEN, SYDVKM.

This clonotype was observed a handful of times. CDR3 in amino acids: CAWSPTGARTDTQYF. The CDR3 nucleotides are TGTGCCTGGAGTCCGACAGGGGCTAGAACAGATACGCAGTATTTT. This chain links TRBV30 with TRBJ2-3; 8 nucleotides align to TRBD1. The CDR3 has 15 residues. After removal of 2 bases from V and 3 bases from J, the junction contained 7 bases not matched to a gene. The germline CDR1 and CDR2 sequences are GTSNPN and SVGIG (reference sequence).

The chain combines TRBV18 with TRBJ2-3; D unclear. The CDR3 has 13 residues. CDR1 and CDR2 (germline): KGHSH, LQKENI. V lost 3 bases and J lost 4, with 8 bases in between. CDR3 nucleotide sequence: TGTGCCAGCTCACCTGGTGCGTCAGATACGCAGTATTTT. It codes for CASSPGASDTQYF.

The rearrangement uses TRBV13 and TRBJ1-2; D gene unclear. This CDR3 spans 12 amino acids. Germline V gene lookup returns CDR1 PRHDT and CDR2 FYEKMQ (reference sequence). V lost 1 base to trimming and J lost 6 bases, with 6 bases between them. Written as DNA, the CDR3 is TGTGCCAGCAGCTTAGATCAGAATGGCTACACCTTC. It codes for CASSLDQNGYTF.